Listed below are T cell receptor beta chains from one sample, sequenced in a study of T cells in Graves' hyperthyroidism and ophthalmopathy. Via MiXCR, TCRdb re-called the multiplex PCR reads, giving one row per CDR3 protein. The profile shows 330,000 or so distinct CDR3 sequences, 15% to 20% of them singletons. Material: blood. The receptor source for this set is a middle-aged woman with Graves' ophthalmopathy. CDR3s include the opening cysteine and the closing phenylalanine or tryptophan. Each record gives: V gene, J gene, clone size, D gene, CDR3 DNA, CDR3 protein. The D gene is left open where the match is weak. Only some rows state a clone size, as once, few, many or a class for expanded clones.

TRBV5-1	TRBJ1-6	few	-	TGCGCCAGCAGCTTGGAACCAGGGGCGCTTCTCCCCCTCCACTTT	CASSLEPGALLPLHF
TRBV12-3/TRBV12-4	TRBJ2-5	many	TRBD1	TGTGCCAGCAGTTCCGGGACAGGGCTCCAAGAGACCCAGTACTTC	CASSSGTGLQETQYF
TRBV9	TRBJ2-7	many	TRBD2	TGTGCCAGCAGCCCGCGGACTAGCGGGAGAATTTACGAGCAGTACTTC	CASSPRTSGRIYEQYF
TRBV28	TRBJ2-2	many	TRBD1	TGTGCCAGCAGAGGGGGCAGGGGACCGAACACCGGGGAGCTGTTTTTT	CASRGGRGPNTGELFF
TRBV7-3	TRBJ1-1	many	-	TGTGCCAGCAGCTTAGGGACGGAGCAAGAAGCTTTCTTT	CASSLGTEQEAFF
TRBV2	TRBJ1-5	many	-	TGTGCCAGCAGTGAATCAGCCCTTTCTCAGCCCCAGCATTTT	CASSESALSQPQHF
TRBV28	TRBJ1-1	many	TRBD1	TGTGCCAGCAGCTTTCAGGGGACAGGGGGCGAGGGGGCCATATCGAACACTGAAGCTTTCTTT	CASSFQGTGGEGAISNTEAFF
TRBV28	TRBJ1-2	-	TRBD1	TGTGCCATCAGTCTACCCGCCGGGACAGGGAGCTATGGCTACACCTTC	CAISLPAGTGSYGYTF
TRBV20-1	TRBJ2-7	many	TRBD1	TGCAGTGCAACAGACAGGGGATACGAGCAGTACTTC	CSATDRGYEQYF
TRBV7-9	TRBJ1-1	many	TRBD1	TGTGCCAGCAGCGAGGGGGCGTACACTGAAGCTTTCTTT	CASSEGAYTEAFF
TRBV19	TRBJ2-7	-	-	TGTGCCAGTAGTATTACGGACGGGGTTAATGACGAGCAGTACTTC	CASSITDGVNDEQYF
TRBV28	TRBJ2-7	many	-	TGTGCCAGCATCAGGAGTCCCTACGAGCAGTACTTC	CASIRSPYEQYF
TRBV5-1	TRBJ1-1	-	-	TGCGCCAGCAGCCTGGTGTACAACACTGAAGCTTTCTTT	CASSLVYNTEAFF
TRBV27	TRBJ2-7	many	TRBD2	TGTGCCAGCAGTTTATTTGCGGGAGGATACGAGCAGTACTTC	CASSLFAGGYEQYF
TRBV20-1	TRBJ1-1	many	-	TGCAGTGCTAGTTATTCGACAGGAAATACTGAAGCTTTCTTT	CSASYSTGNTEAFF
TRBV30	TRBJ2-7	-	TRBD1	TGTGCCTGGAGCGTAGTGGACAGGGAGGAATACGAGCAGTACTTC	CAWSVVDREEYEQYF
TRBV5-1	TRBJ2-2	many	-	TGCGCCAGCAGGGCACTCACCTCAGTAAACACCGGGGAGCTGTTTTTT	CASRALTSVNTGELFF
TRBV28	TRBJ1-2	many	-	TGTGCCAGCAGTTTATTAGATAGCGGTGAAACGGTGGGCTACACCTTC	CASSLLDSGETVGYTF
TRBV2	TRBJ1-3	many	-	TGTGCCAGCATATTCAGGGCCCTCTCTGGAAACACCATATATTTT	CASIFRALSGNTIYF
TRBV15	TRBJ2-7	-	TRBD1	TGTGCCACCAGCATTGACAGGGGTTACGAGCAGTACTTC	CATSIDRGYEQYF
TRBV30	TRBJ2-2	-	-	TGTGCCTGGGGTATAACCGGGGAGCTGTTTTTT	CAWGITGELFF
TRBV2	TRBJ2-7	many	TRBD1	TGTGCCAGCAGTGAAGTTGGGACAGCGAGGGGAGAGCAGTACTTC	CASSEVGTARGEQYF
TRBV11-2	TRBJ2-7	-	-	TGTGCCAGCAGCCTACTCAGGGTAGAGCTCTACGAGCAGTACTTC	CASSLLRVELYEQYF
TRBV19	TRBJ1-5	many	TRBD1	TGTGCCAGTAGTATCGAACAGGGGTACAATCAGCCCCAGCATTTT	CASSIEQGYNQPQHF
TRBV10-2	TRBJ2-2	few	TRBD2	TGCGCCAGCAACGGAAGGGCGGGAGTATCCGCCGGGGAGCTGTTTTTT	CASNGRAGVSAGELFF
TRBV24-1	TRBJ2-4	many	-	TGTGCCACCTCCCCAGGGGGGGTAGCCAAAAACATTCAGTACTTC	CATSPGGVAKNIQYF
TRBV7-2	TRBJ1-3	many	-	TGTGCCAGCAGCTCTTGGACCACTCGGAACACCATATATTTT	CASSSWTTRNTIYF
TRBV27	TRBJ2-7	many	-	TGTGCCAGCCGTGCGACCGAAGCCTTCTCCTACGAGCAGTACTTC	CASRATEAFSYEQYF
TRBV6-2/TRBV6-3	TRBJ2-4	many	-	TGTGCCAGCAGCCAGGACATTCAGTACTTC	CASSQDIQYF